These 31 T cell receptor beta chains share one sample of origin, sequenced in a study of cytomegalovirus exposure and HLA in healthy donors. The study ran its PCR with 60 Vbeta and 13 Jbeta primers. Sequencing was performed with immunoSEQ multiplex PCR; in TCRdb, only in-frame clones are kept and a portion is missing. Found here are around 140,000 clones, around nine tenths of them singletons; the top ten hold more than 4%. Sequencing was performed on PBMCs. The receptor set was obtained from a woman aged 30 to 39 in good health and CMV-seronegative.

This rearrangement joins TRBV2 to TRBJ2-2, with 15 positions matching TRBD2. The CDR3 length is 17 residues. The germline V gene has CDR1 SNHLY and CDR2 FYNNEI. V gave up 5 bases and J gave up 6 bases; unmatched junction bases: 7. The CDR3 is CASSSGLAGGLSGELFF. As DNA, the CDR3 is TGTGCCAGCAGTTCCGGACTAGCGGGGGGGCTCTCCGGGGAGCTGTTTTTT.

The chain joins TRBV10-3 to TRBJ2-7; D uncertain. Germline V gene lookup returns CDR1 ENHRY and CDR2 SYGVKD. The germline V and J ends were trimmed by 3 bases and 4 bases, with 16 bases remaining between them. The CDR3 runs to 15 residues. CDR3 in DNA: TGTGCCATCAGTGAAGATCCCGCAGGAACTTACGAGCAGTACTTC. Translation: CAISEDPAGTYEQYF.

V is TRBV2 and J is TRBJ1-5, with no clear D. CDR1 is SNHLY, CDR2 FYNNEI, per germline. Trimming shortened V by 4 bases and J by 7 bases, and 11 bases separated the two germline ends. The CDR3 is 13 residues long. CDR3 in amino acids: CASSVGPGQPQHF. The CDR3, as DNA: TGTGCCAGCAGTGTGGGCCCTGGGCAGCCCCAGCATTTT. The complete variable domain, with remaining parts taken from reference TRBV2 and TRBJ1-5, reads EPEVTQTPSHQVTQMGQEVILRCVPISNHLYFYWYRQILGQKVEFLVSFYNNEISEKSEIFDDQFSVERPDGSNFTLKIRSTKLEDSAMYFCASSVGPGQPQHFGDGTRLSIL.

The chain couples TRBV6-5 to TRBJ1-6; D gene ambiguous. Trimming took off 0 bases at V and 9 bases at J, with 6 bases between the two ends. The germline V gene encodes CDR1 MNHEY and CDR2 SVGAGI. CDR3 length: 13 residues. The CDR3 nucleotides read TGTGCCAGCAGTTACTCGATCGGTTCACCCCTCCACTTT. Translating it yields CASSYSIGSPLHF.

The chain employs TRBV5-4 and TRBJ2-1; 10 nucleotides align to TRBD2. The CDR3 loop spans 13 amino acids. V lost 4 bases, J lost 8 bases, and 3 bases stayed unmatched. Germline CDR1 and CDR2: SGHNT and YYREEE (reference sequence). The CDR3 here is CASSAGTSDEQFF. DNA for the CDR3: TGTGCCAGCAGCGCCGGGACTAGCGATGAGCAGTTCTTC. Looking up the rest from reference TRBV5-4 and TRBJ2-1 gives the full variable domain: ETGVTQSPTHLIKTRGQQVTLRCSSQSGHNTVSWYQQALGQGPQFIFQYYREEENGRGNFPPRFSGLQFPNYSSELNVNALELDDSALYLCASSAGTSDEQFFGPGTRLTVL.

This chain joins TRBV28 and TRBJ1-1; 7 bases fit TRBD1. Per the germline V gene, CDR1 is MDHEN and CDR2 is SYDVKM. V lost 4 bases and J lost 5; bases outside the gene matches: 10. There are 15 residues in the CDR3. CDR3 amino acids: CASSSRRGLGTEAFF. CDR3 DNA: TGTGCCAGCAGTTCCCGGAGGGGGCTTGGAACTGAAGCTTTCTTT.

The chain couples TRBV14 to TRBJ2-3, with 10 positions matching TRBD2. Germline assignment: CDR1 SGHDN and CDR2 FVKESK. V lost 2 bases to trimming and J lost 7 bases; unmatched junction nucleotides: 9. CDR3 length: 16 amino acids. CDR3 sequence reads: CASSQWSSGRSNTQYF. The DNA of the CDR3 is TGTGCCAGCAGCCAATGGAGTAGCGGGAGGTCAAATACGCAGTATTTT.

The V call is TRBV28, the J call TRBJ1-5; 9 bases map to TRBD1. In germline, CDR1 is MDHEN, CDR2 SYDVKM. The CDR3 runs to 12 residues. Unmatched junction bases numbered 5, after V lost 8 bases and J lost 9 bases. In DNA form, the CDR3 reads TGTGCCAGCGGAACAGGGGGCGTGCCCCAGCATTTT. It yields the protein CASGTGGVPQHF.

A few counts support this clone. This sequence joins TRBV15 and TRBJ1-4; D is unclear. This CDR3 spans 15 amino acids. Germline CDR1 LNHNV, CDR2 YYDKDF (reference sequence). V lost 0 bases, J lost 4 bases, and 9 bases lay in between. For the CDR3, the DNA is TGTGCCACCAGCAGAGACACGGGAGTTAATGAAAAACTGTTTTTT. It encodes CATSRDTGVNEKLFF.

CDR3 sequence: CASSLVAGSYEQYF. The CDR3 DNA sequence: TGTGCCAGCAGCTTAGTTGCAGGATCCTACGAGCAGTACTTC. This chain connects TRBV7-9 to TRBJ2-7; D is ambiguous. This CDR3 region has 14 residues. V was pared by 1 base and J by 1 base, with 8 bases between. Germline assignment: CDR1 SEHNR and CDR2 FQNEAQ (reference sequence).

The CDR3 sequence: CASSLTASGGYEQYF. The CDR3 DNA follows: TGTGCCAGCAGTCTAACAGCGAGCGGCGGCTACGAGCAGTACTTC. This sequence joins TRBV28 and TRBJ2-5; weak D call: TRBD2 (5 bases). The DNA end is a closer match to TRBJ2-7, so the J assignment may be wrong. Germline loops: CDR1 MDHEN, CDR2 SYDVKM. This CDR3 has 15 residues.

The chain combines TRBV7-9 with TRBJ2-7; possible D gene TRBD1, 5 bases. The CDR3 has 15 residues. V lost 2 bases and J 2 bases, leaving 13 bases between the germline ends. In germline, CDR1 is SEHNR, CDR2 FQNEAQ (reference sequence). The CDR3 sequence is CASSLSASRAYEQYF. The DNA of the CDR3 is TGTGCCAGCAGCTTATCGGCGAGCAGGGCCTACGAGCAGTACTTC.

This chain connects TRBV11-1 to TRBJ2-7; 8 nucleotides agree with TRBD1. CDR3 length: 15 amino acids. Germline CDR1 SGHAT, CDR2 FQDESV (reference sequence). With V trimmed by 1 base and J by 4 bases, 6 bases remained unmatched. CDR3 coding DNA: TGTGCCAGCAGCTTAGTTGCAGGGGGCAGGTACGAGCAGTACTTC. This sequence encodes CASSLVAGGRYEQYF.

The gene calls are TRBV5-1 and TRBJ2-1; 15 bases agree with TRBD2. This CDR3 has 17 amino acids. V lost 4 bases and J lost 4; bases outside the gene matches: 6. Germline lookup yields CDR1 SGHRS and CDR2 YFSETQ. The CDR3 spells CASSRGLAGGSYNEQFF. In nucleotides, the CDR3 is TGCGCCAGCAGCCGGGGACTAGCGGGAGGTTCATACAATGAGCAGTTCTTC.

This clone came up once. The chain is built from TRBV27 and TRBJ2-1; 7 positions match TRBD2. This CDR3 comprises 14 residues. CDR1 is MNHEY and CDR2 is SMNVEV in the germline V gene (reference sequence). Trimming at V came to 6 bases and at J to 5 bases, leaving 7 bases not matched to a gene. This CDR3 is CASRKAGVHNEQFF. CDR3 coding DNA: TGTGCCAGCAGGAAGGCGGGAGTCCACAATGAGCAGTTCTTC.

V is TRBV28 and J is TRBJ2-7, with 8 nucleotides matching TRBD1. Germline lookup yields CDR1 MDHEN and CDR2 SYDVKM. With V trimmed by 3 bases and J by 4 bases, 2 bases remained unmatched. This CDR3 contains 13 residues. In nucleotides, the CDR3 is TGTGCCAGCAGTTTGTACAGGGGGTACGAGCAGTACTTC. Its protein is CASSLYRGYEQYF.

V is TRBV28 and J is TRBJ1-1; 11 bases match TRBD1. The CDR3 totals 15 residues. The germline V gene has CDR1 MDHEN and CDR2 SYDVKM. Germline trimming cut 1 base from V and 3 bases from J; bases unmatched to any gene: 1. CDR3 residues: CASSLSDRGHTEAFF. Here the CDR3 DNA reads TGTGCCAGCAGTTTATCGGACAGGGGGCACACTGAAGCTTTCTTT.

The rearrangement joins TRBV7-6 to TRBJ1-3; TRBD1 might be the D (6 bases). Trimming stripped 2 bases from V and 2 bases from J, with 10 bases between. The CDR3 sequence is 15 residues long. Per germline, CDR1 SGHVS and CDR2 FNYEAQ. CDR3 in amino acids: CASSLYDRPGNTIYF. The CDR3 DNA reads TGTGCCAGCAGCTTATATGACAGGCCTGGAAACACCATATATTTT.

This clone was counted once. The chain links TRBV6-5 to TRBJ1-1; D gene uncertain. Germline loops: CDR1 MNHEY, CDR2 SVGAGI. This CDR3 is 15 amino acids long. V lost 2 bases to trimming and J lost 0 bases, with 10 bases between them. The CDR3 loop is CASSYGSRLNTEAFF. CDR3 nucleotide sequence: TGTGCCAGCAGTTACGGGTCCAGGTTGAACACTGAAGCTTTCTTT.

The chain uses TRBV2 and TRBJ1-2; weak D call: TRBD1 (6 bases). The germline gives CDR1 SNHLY, CDR2 FYNNEI. Trimming cost V 7 bases and J 5 bases, with 20 bases left between them. The CDR3 totals 15 residues. The CDR3 DNA sequence: TGTGCCAGCAAGGACAGAACCGATGGAATGTATGGCTACACCTTC. Translated, it gives CASKDRTDGMYGYTF.

The rearrangement uses TRBV6-1 and TRBJ2-7; TRBD1 aligns across 8 bases. Trimming cost V 8 bases and J 2 bases; bases outside gene matches: 11. Germline V gene data show CDR1 as MNHNS and CDR2 as SASEGT. This CDR3 contains 15 residues. The CDR3 DNA reads as TGTGCCAGCGGGAGAAGGACAGGGCTCGCCTACGAGCAGTACTTC. It specifies CASGRRTGLAYEQYF.

The rearrangement joins TRBV10-3 to TRBJ2-3, with 7 bases lining up with TRBD1. Germline V CDR1 and CDR2: ENHRY, SYGVKD. Trimming took 5 bases from V and 2 from J; bases not matched to a gene: 4. CDR3 length: 14 residues. CDR3 in amino acids: CAISTGVLTDTQYF. Written as DNA, the CDR3 is TGTGCCATCAGTACAGGGGTCCTCACAGATACGCAGTATTTT.

The chain couples TRBV18 to TRBJ1-1; 10 bases line up with TRBD1. Per germline, CDR1 KGHSH and CDR2 LQKENI. CDR3 length: 15 amino acids. Trimming cost V 4 bases and J 4 bases; bases outside gene matches: 6. Written as DNA, the CDR3 is TGTGCCAGCTCACAATCTGGGACAGGGGCCACTGAAGCTTTCTTT. Its protein is CASSQSGTGATEAFF.

V gene TRBV29-1 combines with J gene TRBJ2-1, with D perhaps TRBD2 (6 bases). This CDR3 region has 12 residues. V was cut by 3 bases and J by 6 bases, with 9 bases left in between. Germline V lookup: CDR1 SQVTM, CDR2 ANQGSEA. In DNA, the CDR3 is TGCAGCGTTGATCCGGGAGTCAATGAGCAGTTCTTC. It codes for CSVDPGVNEQFF.

V is TRBV5-6 and J is TRBJ2-7, with no clear D. Germline-derived CDR1 and CDR2 are SGHDT and YYEEEE. The V end was cut by 7 bases, the J end by 3 bases, with 17 bases between. This CDR3 contains 14 residues. The CDR3 DNA sequence: TGTGCCAGCGGCCCTCCCCCTCGCAGCTACGAGCAGTACTTC. Residues: CASGPPPRSYEQYF.

V is TRBV5-4 and J is TRBJ2-3, with 9 bases that match TRBD1. The CDR3 contains 15 residues. V shed 3 bases, J shed 2 bases, and the junction held 4 bases outside the gene matches. Germline V gives CDR1 SGHNT, CDR2 YYREEE (reference sequence). CDR3 nucleotides: TGTGCCAGCAGCTCCGGGACAGGGCTCACAGATACGCAGTATTTT. This gives the protein CASSSGTGLTDTQYF.

This rearrangement joins TRBV18 to TRBJ2-7; possible D gene TRBD2, 5 bases. V lost 1 base, J lost 5 bases, and 9 bases lay in between. CDR3 length equals 13 residues. Germline loops: CDR1 KGHSH, CDR2 LQKENI. The CDR3 region is CASSPLTRNEQYF. DNA of the CDR3: TGTGCCAGCTCACCACTAACTAGAAACGAGCAGTACTTC.

The rearrangement joins TRBV7-2 to TRBJ2-3, with TRBD1 identical over 8 bases. Germline V gene sequence: CDR1 SGHTA, CDR2 FQGNSA. The CDR3 length is 15 residues. The J segment lost 2 bases and the V segment lost 5 bases, leaving 6 bases of the junction unmatched. Here the CDR3 reads CASSPGQGLTDTQYF. The CDR3 bases are TGTGCCAGCAGCCCCGGACAGGGCCTCACAGATACGCAGTATTTT.

V usage is TRBV4-3 and J usage is TRBJ2-1; D is possibly TRBD2 (5 bases). Looked up from germline, CDR1 is LGHNA and CDR2 is YSLEER. With 2 bases removed from V and 1 base from J, the gap between germline ends came to 12 bases. This CDR3 contains 16 residues. In nucleotides, the CDR3 is TGCGCCAGCAGCCAATTTAGCGAGAGTTCCTACAATGAGCAGTTCTTC. Protein: CASSQFSESSYNEQFF.

The rearrangement joins TRBV25-1 to TRBJ1-1; D call uncertain. Trimming stripped 4 bases from V and 3 bases from J, with 6 bases between. Germline CDR1 and CDR2: MGHDK and SYGVNS. CDR3 length equals 12 residues. The CDR3: CASSVGYTEAFF. The DNA for the CDR3 is TGTGCCAGCAGTGTGGGCTACACTGAAGCTTTCTTT. The full variable domain, rest sourced from reference TRBV25-1 and TRBJ1-1, is EADIYQTPRYLVIGTGKKITLECSQTMGHDKMYWYQQDPGMELHLIHYSYGVNSTEKGDLSSESTVSRIRTEHFPLTLESARPSHTSQYLCASSVGYTEAFFGQGTRLTVV.

This chain uses TRBV5-1 with TRBJ2-7, with TRBD1 as a possible D gene (6 bases). Looked up from germline, CDR1 is SGHRS and CDR2 is YFSETQ. Trimming pared 0 bases from V and 0 bases from J, leaving 10 bases between. CDR3 length: 15 residues. The DNA of the CDR3 is TGCGCCAGCAGCTTGGCGGGGACATACTCCTACGAGCAGTACTTC. Translated, it gives CASSLAGTYSYEQYF.